Below are 17 T cell receptor beta chains sequenced from a single sample in a study of T cells after posttransplantation cyclophosphamide. Clones were sequenced by immunoSEQ multiplex PCR, and TCRdb holds only the in-frame ones, with some missing. The table has around 47,000 clones, approximately 94% seen once. The specimen was PBMCs. The receptor set was obtained from a woman in her thirties in good health and a related stem cell transplant donor.

The chain employs TRBV19 and TRBJ1-2; D possibly corresponds to TRBD1 (5 bases). Deletions cut 6 bases from V and 1 base from J, with 12 bases between. Per germline, CDR1 LNHDA and CDR2 SQIVND (reference sequence). The CDR3 runs 14 residues. The CDR3 sequence: CASSDRSFNYGYTF. CDR3 DNA sequence: TGTGCCAGTAGCGACAGATCGTTTAACTATGGCTACACCTTC.

V usage is TRBV19 and J usage is TRBJ2-4; the match to TRBD2 covers 15 bases. This CDR3 has 18 residues. Germline V gives CDR1 LNHDA, CDR2 SQIVND (reference sequence). J gave up 8 bases and V 5 bases, and 13 bases lay outside the gene matches. The CDR3 DNA sequence: TGTGCCAGTAGTTTCCAAGGACTAGCGGGGGGGAGTCGGGACATTCAGTACTTC. It yields the protein CASSFQGLAGGSRDIQYF.

The V and J genes are TRBV7-6 and TRBJ1-6; D possibly corresponds to TRBD1 (6 bases). The germline gives CDR1 SGHVS, CDR2 FNYEAQ. There are 15 residues in the CDR3. V shed 1 base and J shed 5 bases, with 9 bases lying between them. This CDR3 is CASSLGTVHNSPLHF. The CDR3 bases are TGTGCCAGCAGCTTAGGGACAGTCCATAATTCACCCCTCCACTTT.

The V call is TRBV4-1, the J call TRBJ1-2, with 8 bases matching TRBD1. Germline CDR1 reads MGHRA; CDR2 reads YSYEKL. This CDR3 has 18 amino acids. The trim removed 1 base at V and 2 bases at J, leaving 12 bases unmatched. This CDR3 reads CASSQVFRDRRENYGYTF. CDR3 DNA sequence: TGCGCCAGCAGCCAAGTTTTCCGGGACAGGAGGGAAAACTATGGCTACACCTTC.

V usage is TRBV19 and J usage is TRBJ2-2; D remains unclear. This CDR3 is built from 14 residues. The V and J ends lost 6 bases and 3 bases respectively, with 11 bases between them. Germline V CDR1 and CDR2: LNHDA, SQIVND (reference sequence). CDR3 protein: CASSRQVDTGELFF. DNA for the CDR3: TGTGCCAGTAGCAGGCAGGTCGACACCGGGGAGCTGTTTTTT.

The chain recombines TRBV27 with TRBJ1-2, with D perhaps matching TRBD1 (6 bases). V dropped 4 bases and J dropped 4 bases, with 19 bases sitting between them. Looked up from germline, CDR1 is MNHEY and CDR2 is SMNVEV (reference sequence). This CDR3 region has 16 residues. This CDR3 reads CASSSYAGTQGYGYTF. The CDR3 coding sequence is TGTGCCAGCAGTTCTTACGCCGGGACACAAGGCTATGGCTACACCTTC.

The V gene is TRBV2, the J gene TRBJ1-1, with TRBD1 as a possible D gene (6 bases). V was cut by 1 base and J by 7 bases, with 10 bases left in between. The CDR3 covers 13 residues. The germline gives CDR1 SNHLY, CDR2 FYNNEI. Written as DNA, the CDR3 is TGTGCCAGCAGTGAAGAGGGGGAAAGTGAAGCTTTCTTT. This translates into CASSEEGESEAFF.

The J gene is TRBJ2-2, the V gene TRBV18; the D gene is possibly TRBD1 (5 bases). This CDR3 region has 15 residues. The V gene lost 3 bases and the J gene lost 4 bases, with 12 bases spanning the gap. The germline V gene encodes CDR1 KGHSH and CDR2 LQKENI. In nucleotides, the CDR3 is TGTGCCAGCTCACCCGTTCAAACAGGCACCGGGGAGCTGTTTTTT. It yields the protein CASSPVQTGTGELFF.

This clone was found once. The chain links TRBV23-1 to TRBJ1-5; D unresolved. TRBV23-1 counts as an open reading frame of uncertain function. V was pared by 3 bases and J by 0 bases, with 18 bases between. The CDR3 sequence is 18 residues long. CDR3 DNA sequence: TGCGCCAGCAGTCATTCGCGTGCCTGGACTTATAGCAATCAGCCCCAGCATTTT. Protein: CASSHSRAWTYSNQPQHF.

J is TRBJ2-2 and V is TRBV18, with a weak D call TRBD1 (6 bases). V was cut by 6 bases and J by 3 bases, with 20 bases left in between. Per the germline V gene, CDR1 is KGHSH and CDR2 is LQKENI. The CDR3 has 17 residues. The DNA for the CDR3 is TGTGCCAGCTCGGGTACAGGGCCGAGTAGAGACACCGGGGAGCTGTTTTTT. This translates into CASSGTGPSRDTGELFF.

Only one count was recorded for this clone. This sequence joins TRBV19 and TRBJ2-1, with a tentative D call TRBD1 (6 bases). CDR1 and CDR2 (germline): LNHDA, SQIVND (reference sequence). Between the trimmed V and J ends, which lost 0 bases and 2 bases, there was a span of 11 bases. The CDR3 covers 16 residues. This CDR3 reads CASSIETGRAYNEQFF. CDR3 nucleotides: TGTGCCAGTAGTATAGAAACAGGGCGGGCCTACAATGAGCAGTTCTTC.

The chain combines TRBV28 with TRBJ1-1; a possible D gene is TRBD1 (5 bases). CDR1 is MDHEN, CDR2 SYDVKM, per germline. The CDR3 contains 14 residues. Trimming stripped 3 bases from V and 9 bases from J, with 17 bases between. The CDR3 is CASSFFIDSDQAFF. CDR3 DNA sequence: TGTGCCAGCAGTTTTTTTATAGACAGTGATCAAGCTTTCTTT. The full variable domain, with the rest looked up from reference TRBV28 and TRBJ1-1, is DVKVTQSSRYLVKRTGEKVFLECVQDMDHENMFWYRQDPGLGLRLIYFSYDVKMKEKGDIPEGYSVSREKKERFSLILESASTNQTSMYLCASSFFIDSDQAFFGQGTRLTVV.

The CDR3 reads CASSLGHRSGTEAFF. The CDR3 DNA is TGTGCCAGCAGCTTAGGGCACAGGTCGGGCACTGAAGCTTTCTTT. The rearrangement joins TRBV7-8 to TRBJ1-1; tentative D call: TRBD1 (5 bases). The CDR3 runs to 15 residues. The germline V and J ends were trimmed by 1 base and 4 bases, with 13 bases remaining between them. In germline, CDR1 is SGHVS, CDR2 FQNEAQ. The full variable domain, with the rest looked up from reference TRBV7-8 and TRBJ1-1, is GAGVSQSPRYKVAKRGQDVALRCDPISGHVSLFWYQQALGQGPEFLTYFQNEAQLDKSGLPSDRFFAERPEGSVSTLKIQRTQQEDSAVYLCASSLGHRSGTEAFFGQGTRLTVV.

The chain uses TRBV18 and TRBJ1-3, with D uncertain. CDR3 length: 15 residues. V was clipped by 0 bases and J by 0 bases, with 6 bases between them. Germline CDR1 and CDR2: KGHSH and LQKENI. CDR3 DNA sequence: TGTGCCAGCTCACCACCTGAACTCTCTGGAAACACCATATATTTT. Protein sequence: CASSPPELSGNTIYF.

V gene TRBV29-1 combines with J gene TRBJ2-7, with TRBD1 identical over 8 bases. The V and J ends lost 6 bases and 3 bases, in that order; junction bases with no gene match: 4. The CDR3 has 12 amino acids. Germline loops: CDR1 SQVTM, CDR2 ANQGSEA. The chain's CDR3 is CSVGGTGYEQYF. CDR3 coding DNA: TGCAGCGTGGGCGGGACAGGCTACGAGCAGTACTTC.

The chain couples TRBV10-3 to TRBJ1-2; 12 nucleotides match TRBD1. CDR3 length equals 15 residues. The V segment lost 6 bases and the J segment 4 bases; nucleotides outside the gene matches: 6. Germline V gene lookup returns CDR1 ENHRY and CDR2 SYGVKD. CDR3 in amino acids: CAISSGQGAFYGYTF. The CDR3 DNA reads as TGTGCCATCAGCTCGGGACAGGGGGCTTTCTATGGCTACACCTTC.

The chain has TRBV15 and TRBJ2-7; 7 positions agree with TRBD1. There are 16 residues in the CDR3. The ends lost 0 bases at V and 6 bases at J; junction bases unmatched: 11. CDR1 is LNHNV, CDR2 YYDKDF, per germline (reference sequence). The CDR3 protein is CATSRDPSRGGGEQYF. CDR3 coding DNA: TGTGCCACCAGCAGAGATCCATCAAGAGGGGGCGGCGAGCAGTACTTC.